The present T cell receptor beta chain was sequenced within a study of regulatory T cells in long-lasting Graves disease. Remarks on this clonotype: Its antigen is not identified.

For TCR beta, libraries came from iRepertoire HTBI primers and Arm-PCR of CDR3 regions. TCRdb reprocessed the multiplex PCR reads via MiXCR and lists one record per CDR3 protein. The data show more than 400,000 distinct CDR3 sequences, about a sixth seen once. Time point indicated: newly diagnosed GD, antithyroid drugs for less than 3 months. RNA extracted from PBMCs served as the sequencing template. Broader study findings: Among persistent patients, a larger number of public clonotypes were shared (approximately 3,000) than among newly diagnosed patients (about 970).

These same data were also listed under a study on T cells in Graves' hyperthyroidism and ophthalmopathy. That report adds: It was considered stable Graves' hyperthyroidism when ophthalmopathy did not progress within 18 months.

The specimen was peripheral blood mononuclear cells (PBMCs), collected at new diagnosis, from a patient treated with antithyroid drugs. The source is a woman in her twenties or thirties with Graves disease.

The CDR3 bases are TGTGCCAGCAGCCTCCGGGACAGGGGGGGAAATGAGCAGTTCTTC. Translation: CASSLRDRGGNEQFF. J is TRBJ2-1 and V is TRBV6-1; 11 bases agree with TRBD1. CDR1 and CDR2 (germline): MNHNS, SASEGT. The V and J ends lost 6 bases and 7 bases, in that order; junction bases with no gene match: 8. The CDR3 has 15 amino acids.